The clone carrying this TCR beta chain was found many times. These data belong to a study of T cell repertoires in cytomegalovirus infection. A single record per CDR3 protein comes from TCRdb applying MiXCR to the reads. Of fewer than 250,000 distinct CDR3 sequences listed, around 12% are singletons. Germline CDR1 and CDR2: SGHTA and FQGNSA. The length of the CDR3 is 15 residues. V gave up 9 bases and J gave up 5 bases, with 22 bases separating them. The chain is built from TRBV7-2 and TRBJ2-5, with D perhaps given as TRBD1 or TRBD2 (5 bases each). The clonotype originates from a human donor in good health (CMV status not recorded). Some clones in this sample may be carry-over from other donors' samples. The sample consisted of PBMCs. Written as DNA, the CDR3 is TGTGCCAGTACCACCCCGGGACCCCCATGGGAGACCCAGTACTTC. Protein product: CASTTPGPPWETQYF.